The 24 T cell receptor beta chains listed next were all sequenced from one sample in a study of blood T cell repertoires in COVID-19. The data were produced by immunoSEQ multiplex PCR, yet TCRdb's version contains in-frame clones alone and is incomplete. The sample contains 200,000 or so clones, 88% of which appear only once. The sequenced sample consisted of peripheral blood. The receptor source for this set is a woman in her sixties with acute or convalescent COVID-19.

The rearrangement joins TRBV28 to TRBJ1-2, with 9 bases lining up with TRBD1. After removal of 3 bases from V and 7 bases from J, the junction contained 6 bases not matched to a gene. Germline V gives CDR1 MDHEN, CDR2 SYDVKM. The CDR3 is 14 amino acids. The CDR3 spells CASSFGQGKFGYTF. The CDR3 nucleotides read TGTGCCAGCAGTTTCGGACAGGGGAAGTTTGGCTACACCTTC.

The rearrangement uses TRBV19 and TRBJ2-7, with 9 bases matching TRBD1. CDR3 size: 15 residues. The V and J ends lost 4 bases and 5 bases, in that order; junction bases with no gene match: 9. In germline, CDR1 is LNHDA, CDR2 SQIVND (reference sequence). The CDR3 is CASSRRQGQGDEQYF. The CDR3 DNA is TGTGCCAGTAGTAGAAGACAGGGACAGGGAGACGAGCAGTACTTC.

The chain carries TRBV7-2 and TRBJ2-6; D is ambiguous. With 5 bases removed from V and 1 base from J, the gap between germline ends came to 18 bases. Germline V gives CDR1 SGHTA, CDR2 FQGNSA. The CDR3 spans 18 residues. The CDR3 DNA reads as TGTGCCAGCAGCCGCCCGGCAGCGTTAAGGTCTGGGGCCAACGTCCTGACTTTC. Its translation: CASSRPAALRSGANVLTF.

The CDR3 DNA sequence: TGTGCCAGTAGCTCCGACAGAGGAAACACCATATATTTT. Amino acid sequence: CASSSDRGNTIYF. The V call is TRBV19, the J call TRBJ1-3; TRBD1 might be the D (5 bases). The CDR3 spans 13 residues. Germline V gene sequence: CDR1 LNHDA, CDR2 SQIVND (reference sequence). Trimming pared 6 bases from V and 4 bases from J, leaving 10 bases between.

V is TRBV7-8 and J is TRBJ1-6, with 10 bases aligning to TRBD1. The CDR3 runs to 18 residues. Unmatched junction bases numbered 8, after V lost 2 bases and J lost 4 bases. Germline-derived CDR1 and CDR2 are SGHVS and FQNEAQ. The CDR3 DNA is TGTGCCAGCAGCTTAAGCGAGACAGGGGGCAGATATAATTCACCCCTCCACTTT. It encodes CASSLSETGGRYNSPLHF.

The sample holds one count of this clone. This chain joins TRBV28 and TRBJ1-5, with D perhaps matching TRBD1 (5 bases). The germline V gene has CDR1 MDHEN and CDR2 SYDVKM. CDR3 length: 15 residues. V lost 3 bases to trimming and J lost 4 bases, with 13 bases between them. CDR3 amino acids: CASSFGAGPNQPQHF. Written as DNA, the CDR3 is TGTGCCAGCAGTTTTGGGGCAGGGCCGAATCAGCCCCAGCATTTT.

This chain uses TRBV3-1 (or the pseudogene TRBV3-2) with TRBJ2-7; D is perhaps TRBD2 (6 bases). Germline V gene data show CDR1 as LGHDT and CDR2 as YNNKEL (reference sequence). CDR3 length: 14 residues. Between the trimmed V and J ends, which lost 5 bases and 1 base, there was a span of 12 bases. For the CDR3, the DNA is TGTGCCAGCAGCGCGAACGGGGGATCCTACGAGCAGTACTTC. It yields the protein CASSANGGSYEQYF.

The chain couples TRBV9 to TRBJ2-3, with D possibly being TRBD2 (5 bases). V was pared by 6 bases and J by 0 bases, with 11 bases between. Germline V gene lookup returns CDR1 SGDLS and CDR2 YYNGEE. The CDR3 has 14 amino acids. The DNA of the CDR3 is TGTGCCAGCAAATCACTAGATAGCACAGATACGCAGTATTTT. This codes for CASKSLDSTDTQYF.

A single count supports this clone. J is TRBJ1-1 and V is TRBV19; D may be TRBD1 (6 bases). The ends were cut back, 3 bases at V and 5 bases at J, with 10 bases in the middle. This CDR3 has 13 amino acids. Germline V gives CDR1 LNHDA, CDR2 SQIVND (reference sequence). This CDR3 is CASSMGARTEAFF. DNA for the CDR3: TGTGCCAGTAGTATGGGGGCTCGAACTGAAGCTTTCTTT. The full variable domain, in which reference TRBV19 and TRBJ1-1 provide the parts outside the CDR3, is DGGITQSPKYLFRKEGQNVTLSCEQNLNHDAMYWYRQDPGQGLRLIYYSQIVNDFQKGDIAEGYSVSREKKESFPLTVTSAQKNPTAFYLCASSMGARTEAFFGQGTRLTVV.

The chain joins TRBV12-5 to TRBJ2-7; 14 positions match TRBD2. Trimming at V came to 5 bases and at J to 0 bases, leaving 3 bases not matched to a gene. This CDR3 region has 16 residues. Germline loops: CDR1 LGHNT, CDR2 FRNRAP. This CDR3 reads CASGRGLAGGSYEQYF. CDR3 in DNA: TGTGCTAGTGGTCGCGGACTAGCGGGGGGCTCCTACGAGCAGTACTTC.

This clone has a single count. This same CDR3 is encoded by further DNA sequences in the sample. In DNA form, the CDR3 reads TGTGCCAGCAGCCGGGACAGGGGGACCGGGGAGCTGTTTTTT. It yields the protein CASSRDRGTGELFF. V is TRBV2 and J is TRBJ2-2; 11 positions agree with TRBD1. This CDR3 comprises 14 residues. Germline CDR1 is SNHLY and CDR2 is FYNNEI. V lost 6 bases to trimming and J lost 5 bases; unmatched junction nucleotides: 2.

The chain couples TRBV19 to TRBJ1-5, with 8 nucleotides matching TRBD1. Germline V lookup: CDR1 LNHDA, CDR2 SQIVND (reference sequence). After removal of 5 bases from V and 7 bases from J, the junction contained 4 bases not matched to a gene. CDR3 length equals 13 residues. CDR3 residues: CASSVQGAQPQHF. DNA of the CDR3: TGTGCCAGTAGTGTCCAGGGGGCCCAGCCCCAGCATTTT.

The chain joins TRBV9 to TRBJ1-6; 7 bases match TRBD1. CDR1 and CDR2 from the germline V gene are SGDLS and YYNGEE. The CDR3 runs to 15 residues. J lost 7 bases, V lost 5 bases, and 9 bases had no gene match. The CDR3 sequence is CASSRDRAINSPLHF. In nucleotides, the CDR3 is TGTGCCAGCAGTCGAGACAGGGCGATCAATTCACCCCTCCACTTT.

A word on this clone: Other DNA sequences in this specimen translate into the identical CDR3. The genes are TRBV7-9 and TRBJ1-2; possible D gene TRBD1, 6 bases. This CDR3 has 13 amino acids. Germline CDR1 is SEHNR and CDR2 is FQNEAQ (reference sequence). V was trimmed by 5 bases and J by 2 bases, leaving 9 bases between them. CDR3 sequence (DNA): TGTGCCAGCAGCCCGCAGGGGAACTATGGCTACACCTTC. Its translation: CASSPQGNYGYTF. The variable domain in full, with the rest retrieved from reference TRBV7-9 and TRBJ1-2, is DTGVSQNPRHKITKRGQNVTFRCDPISEHNRLYWYRQTLGQGPEFLTYFQNEAQLEKSRLLSDRFSAERPKGSFSTLEIQRTEQGDSAMYLCASSPQGNYGYTFGSGTRLTVV.

The chain uses TRBV2 and TRBJ2-2; tentatively, D is TRBD2 (6 bases). This CDR3 contains 14 residues. With 7 bases removed from V and 8 bases from J, the gap between germline ends came to 17 bases. Germline V lookup: CDR1 SNHLY, CDR2 FYNNEI. The DNA of the CDR3 is TGTGCCAGCACGGGAGATGATTTGTCGGGGGAGCTGTTTTTT. It translates to CASTGDDLSGELFF.

The chain carries TRBV7-2 and TRBJ2-1; TRBD2 matches at 8 bases. The CDR3 is made up of 14 amino acids. Looked up from germline, CDR1 is SGHTA and CDR2 is FQGNSA. Trimming took 3 bases from V and 6 from J; bases not matched to a gene: 4. CDR3 coding DNA: TGTGCCAGCAGCTTGCGGGAGGTCGCCAATGAGCAGTTCTTC. As protein: CASSLREVANEQFF.

This chain joins TRBV3-1 (or the pseudogene TRBV3-2) and TRBJ2-1; TRBD2 matches 7 bases. J gave up 8 bases and V 1 base, and 11 bases lay outside the gene matches. The CDR3 covers 16 residues. Germline CDR1 reads LGHDT; CDR2 reads YNNKEL (reference sequence). CDR3 nucleotides: TGTGCCAGCAGCCAAGGGAGGCTAGCGGAAAAAGATGAGCAGTTCTTC. This codes for CASSQGRLAEKDEQFF.

The CDR3 loop reads CASSPRGGDQPQHF. The CDR3 DNA reads TGTGCCAGCTCACCAAGGGGGGGGGATCAGCCCCAGCATTTT. This sequence joins TRBV18 and TRBJ1-5; the D gene is possibly TRBD1 (6 bases). Trimming took off 2 bases at V and 5 bases at J, with 10 bases between the two ends. This CDR3 spans 14 amino acids. Germline V CDR1 and CDR2: KGHSH, LQKENI.

This chain uses TRBV19 with TRBJ1-5; tentatively, D is TRBD1 (6 bases). Germline CDR1 reads LNHDA; CDR2 reads SQIVND (reference sequence). The CDR3 is 17 residues long. Trimming shortened V by 1 base and J by 3 bases, and 16 bases separated the two germline ends. The CDR3 DNA follows: TGTGCCAGTAGTATAGTCTTTAGGGGGTACTCCAATCAGCCCCAGCATTTT. It translates to CASSIVFRGYSNQPQHF.

The V gene is TRBV5-5, the J gene TRBJ2-5, with TRBD2 identical over 10 bases. Germline V gene sequence: CDR1 SGHKS, CDR2 YYEKEE (reference sequence). The CDR3 contains 16 residues. J was trimmed by 5 bases and V by 2 bases; bases with no gene match: 9. Written as DNA, the CDR3 is TGTGCCAGCAGCTTTGGGCCCGAACTAGCGGGGGAGACCCAGTACTTC. Residues: CASSFGPELAGETQYF.

Note on this clone: Compared with germline, one end of the junction differs, possibly owing to a read error. V gene TRBV27 combines with J gene TRBJ2-1; D might be TRBD1 (6 bases). The CDR3 loop spans 16 amino acids. CDR1 MNHEY and CDR2 SMNVEV come from the germline V gene (reference sequence). The CDR3: CAGSPGQTRSYNEQFF. The CDR3 DNA follows: TGTGCCGGCAGCCCCGGACAGACTCGCTCCTACAATGAGCAGTTCTTC.

The genes are TRBV11-2 and TRBJ2-2; 14 bases agree with TRBD2. The CDR3 covers 18 residues. Germline CDR1 is SGHAT and CDR2 is FQNNGV. V lost 4 bases to trimming and J lost 3 bases; unmatched junction nucleotides: 7. In nucleotides, the CDR3 is TGTGCCAGCAGCTCCGGGACTAGCGGGGGCCAATACACCGGGGAGCTGTTTTTT. It yields the protein CASSSGTSGGQYTGELFF.

In this sample, this clone turned up a few times. The chain's CDR3 is CASSQGGGIYNEQFF. The CDR3 nucleotides are TGCGCCAGCAGCCAAGGGGGAGGCATCTACAATGAGCAGTTCTTC. The V and J genes are TRBV4-1 and TRBJ2-1, with a possible D match to TRBD2 (6 bases). The CDR3 sequence is 15 residues long. Trimming removed 1 base from V and 3 bases from J, with 10 bases in between. In germline, CDR1 is MGHRA, CDR2 YSYEKL.

The CDR3 loop reads CAIRETGLETQYF. The CDR3, as DNA: TGTGCCATCAGGGAAACAGGGTTAGAGACCCAGTACTTC. The V call is TRBV10-3, the J call TRBJ2-5; TRBD1 is a possible D gene (6 bases). Germline values: CDR1 ENHRY, CDR2 SYGVKD. The CDR3 length is 13 residues. Trimming took off 6 bases at V and 4 bases at J, with 12 bases between the two ends.